The 19 T cell receptor beta chains reported below all come from one sample, sequenced in a study of blood T cells in healthy people across ages. PCR was performed a second time for about 7 to 12 cycles using a sample-barcoded 5' primer and a J-beta primer mix. TCRdb reprocessed the 5' RACE reads via MiXCR and lists one record per CDR3 protein. This sample carries some 1 million distinct CDR3 sequences, less than 50% of them seen once, and the ten largest clones take 15% to 20%. Sequenced: blood. The receptors come from an older woman in good health.

This clonotype showed up just a few times. DNA of the CDR3: TGCAGCGTTGAAGACCCCGTGGGGTCTGGGGCCAACGTCCTGACTTTC. Translated, it gives CSVEDPVGSGANVLTF. The chain carries TRBV29-1 and TRBJ2-6; D remains ambiguous. Trimming cost V 0 bases and J 1 base, with 10 bases left between them. The germline V gene has CDR1 SQVTM and CDR2 ANQGSEA. The CDR3 sequence is 16 residues long. The variable domain in full, with the rest retrieved from reference TRBV29-1 and TRBJ2-6, is SAVISQKPSRDICQRGTSLTIQCQVDSQVTMMFWYRQQPGQSLTLIATANQGSEATYESGFVIDKFPISRPNLTFSTLTVSNMSPEDSSIYLCSVEDPVGSGANVLTFGAGSRLTVL.

In its sample, this clonotype was seen a few times. The CDR3 sequence: CSARALGTGGRANVLTF. CDR3 DNA: TGCAGTGCTAGAGCCCTCGGGACAGGGGGCAGGGCCAACGTCCTGACTTTC. The chain uses TRBV20-1 and TRBJ2-6; the match to TRBD1 covers 12 bases. Germline V gene lookup returns CDR1 DFQATT and CDR2 SNEGSKA (reference sequence). This CDR3 is built from 17 residues. After removal of 1 base from V and 5 bases from J, the junction contained 6 bases not matched to a gene.

This clonotype was counted between two and nine times. The chain carries TRBV12-3 or TRBV12-4 and TRBJ2-7; weak D call: TRBD2 (5 bases). Near its end, the DNA agrees better with TRBJ2-5, so the J call may be wrong. This CDR3 spans 16 amino acids. CDR3 region: CASRHPSLSGEGTQYF. The CDR3 region has the DNA TGTGCCAGCAGGCACCCCAGTCTCTCCGGGGAAGGGACCCAGTACTTC.

This chain uses TRBV5-1 with TRBJ2-3; tentatively, D is TRBD2 (6 bases). Deletions cut 4 bases from V and 8 bases from J, with 23 bases between. The germline CDR1 and CDR2 sequences are SGHRS and YFSETQ. This CDR3 has 16 amino acids. Here the CDR3 DNA reads TGCGCCAGCAGCAACCCCCGGGGCGCAGTCGGGGGTACGCAGTATTTT. Translating it yields CASSNPRGAVGGTQYF.

The chain links TRBV6-6 to TRBJ2-5; TRBD1 aligns across 7 bases. The CDR3 loop spans 15 amino acids. V shed 5 bases, J shed 11 bases, and the junction held 17 bases outside the gene matches. CDR1 is MNHNY, CDR2 SVGAGI, per germline (reference sequence). As DNA, the CDR3 is TGTGCCAGCAGTCCGAAGGGACAGATCCGAAATGAGCAGTACTTC. Its protein product is CASSPKGQIRNEQYF.

This sequence joins TRBV12-5 and TRBJ1-2; D perhaps matches TRBD1 (6 bases). V was pared by 1 base and J by 8 bases, with 8 bases between. This CDR3 is built from 12 residues. Germline CDR1 LGHNT, CDR2 FRNRAP. The CDR3 nucleotides are TGTGCTAGTGGTTTGGCCAGGGGCGGCTACACCTTC. It encodes CASGLARGGYTF.

The chain links TRBV29-1 to TRBJ2-3; TRBD2 is a possible D gene (6 bases). The CDR3 is 13 residues long. Germline V lookup: CDR1 SQVTM, CDR2 ANQGSEA. V was pared by 5 bases and J by 6 bases, with 15 bases between. The CDR3 sequence is CSVSGGEKDTQYF. The CDR3 nucleotides read TGCAGCGTTAGCGGAGGGGAAAAGGATACGCAGTATTTT.

The chain recombines TRBV20-1 with TRBJ2-7; 12 bases fit TRBD2. Judging by the DNA end, TRBJ2-4 fits better; the J call may be wrong. This CDR3 spans 19 amino acids. Looked up from germline, CDR1 is DFQATT and CDR2 is SNEGSKA (reference sequence). The CDR3 here is CSALYSGLAGIEAKNIQYF. CDR3 sequence (DNA): TGCAGTGCGCTTTACTCCGGACTAGCGGGAATTGAGGCCAAAAACATTCAGTACTTC.

This rearrangement joins TRBV7-6 to TRBJ1-2, with TRBD1 identical over 9 bases. V lost 0 bases to trimming and J lost 7 bases; unmatched junction nucleotides: 6. Per the germline V gene, CDR1 is SGHVS and CDR2 is FNYEAQ. This CDR3 spans 15 amino acids. This CDR3 is CASSLASGQGRGYTF. The DNA for the CDR3 is TGTGCCAGCAGCTTAGCGTCGGGACAGGGTCGTGGCTACACCTTC. Filled out from reference TRBV7-6 and TRBJ1-2, the complete variable domain reads GAGVSQSPRYKVTKRGQDVALRCDPISGHVSLYWYRQALGQGPEFLTYFNYEAQQDKSGLPNDRFSAERPEGSISTLTIQRTEQRDSAMYRCASSLASGQGRGYTFGSGTRLTVV.

The CDR3, as DNA: TGCGCCAGCAGTTGGACAGGGGCCTCCTACGAGCAGTTCTTC. It encodes CASSWTGASYEQFF. The V call is TRBV5-1, the J call TRBJ2-1; 9 bases map to TRBD1. Germline loops: CDR1 SGHRS, CDR2 YFSETQ. This CDR3 has 14 residues. The trim removed 5 bases at V and 10 bases at J, leaving 10 bases unmatched.

The chain combines TRBV2 with TRBJ2-5; 8 bases match TRBD2. TRBJ2-7 explains the end of the DNA better; the J call may be wrong. This CDR3 contains 14 residues. Germline lookup yields CDR1 SNHLY and CDR2 FYNNEI. The CDR3 loop reads CASSRTSIVYEQYF. Written as DNA, the CDR3 is TGTGCCAGCAGCCGGACTAGCATCGTCTACGAGCAGTACTTC.

The chain uses TRBV20-1 and TRBJ2-1; the D gene could be TRBD1 or TRBD2 (6 bases each). Germline CDR1 DFQATT, CDR2 SNEGSKA (reference sequence). The germline V and J ends were trimmed by 2 bases and 1 base, with 9 bases remaining between them. CDR3 length: 14 residues. The CDR3 here is CSARRGDSYNEQFF. Written as DNA, the CDR3 is TGCAGTGCTAGAAGGGGGGATTCCTACAATGAGCAGTTCTTC.

The V call is TRBV12-5, the J call TRBJ2-1; 12 bases are a match to TRBD2. Germline V gene data show CDR1 as LGHNT and CDR2 as FRNRAP. After removal of 5 bases from V and 8 bases from J, the junction contained 10 bases not matched to a gene. This CDR3 is 16 amino acids long. CDR3 DNA: TGTGCTAGTGGTGCGGGACTAGCGGGCCTTATGGATGAGCAGTTCTTC. Translating it yields CASGAGLAGLMDEQFF.

This chain links TRBV9 with TRBJ2-2, with D uncertain. From germline, CDR1 is SGDLS and CDR2 YYNGEE. This CDR3 is 12 amino acids long. The ends were cut back, 3 bases at V and 7 bases at J, with 7 bases in the middle. The CDR3: CASSGVIGELFF. The CDR3 coding sequence is TGTGCCAGCAGCGGTGTCATCGGGGAGCTGTTTTTT. Full variable domain (outside the CDR3, taken from reference TRBV9 and TRBJ2-2): DSGVTQTPKHLITATGQRVTLRCSPRSGDLSVYWYQQSLDQGLQFLIQYYNGEERAKGNILERFSAQQFPDLHSELNLSSLELGDSALYFCASSGVIGELFFGEGSRLTVL.

V is TRBV2 and J is TRBJ2-7; 13 bases map to TRBD2. V gave up 4 bases and J gave up 4 bases; unmatched junction bases: 7. This CDR3 has 16 amino acids. Germline-derived CDR1 and CDR2 are SNHLY and FYNNEI. CDR3 nucleotide sequence: TGTGCCAGCAGTGGAGCAGGACTAGCGGGAGAATACGAGCAGTACTTC. Amino acids: CASSGAGLAGEYEQYF.

This chain uses TRBV15 with TRBJ2-3; no firm D call. CDR1 LNHNV and CDR2 YYDKDF come from the germline V gene (reference sequence). The CDR3 extends over 16 amino acids. Trimming left V 0 bases short and J 0 bases short, with 10 bases between. CDR3 loop: CATSREGQRSTDTQYF. Written as DNA, the CDR3 is TGTGCCACCAGCAGAGAAGGGCAGAGAAGCACAGATACGCAGTATTTT.

About this clonotype itself: The junction does not match germline at one end; this may be a read error. The chain employs TRBV2 and TRBJ2-2; 16 bases match TRBD2. Germline CDR1 and CDR2: SNHLY and FYNNEI. This CDR3 is 18 amino acids long. The CDR3 bases are TGTGTCAGCAGGACCGGGACTAGCGGGAGGGGAAACACCGGGGAGCTGTTTTTT. This gives the protein CVSRTGTSGRGNTGELFF.

The chain links TRBV7-9 to TRBJ2-5, with D tentatively TRBD2 (7 bases). Trimming left V 1 base short and J 4 bases short, with 16 bases between. Germline CDR1 SEHNR, CDR2 FQNEAQ (reference sequence). This CDR3 comprises 16 residues. DNA of the CDR3: TGTGCCAGCAGCTTAGGGGGGGCGGGAGCAGGAGAGACCCAGTACTTC. This translates into CASSLGGAGAGETQYF.

The rearrangement joins TRBV11-2 to TRBJ2-7; D not certain. CDR1 and CDR2 (germline): SGHAT, FQNNGV. The CDR3 consists of 15 residues. V lost 7 bases, J lost 2 bases, and 18 bases lay in between. The CDR3 loop is CASITRPGPPYEQYF. Written as DNA, the CDR3 is TGTGCCAGCATTACCCGACCGGGCCCTCCCTACGAGCAGTACTTC.